These T cell receptor beta chains were read from a single sample in a study of cytomegalovirus exposure and HLA in healthy donors. TCRdb's table, derived via immunoSEQ multiplex PCR, lists solely in-frame clones and lacks some. Seen here are roughly 140,000 clones, roughly 75% observed once, and the top ten hold over 1.2%. Sequenced material: PBMCs. These TCRs come from a man in his late teens or twenties in good health and CMV-seronegative. CDR3s include the opening cysteine and the closing phenylalanine or tryptophan. Each record gives: clone size, V gene, J gene, D gene, CDR3 protein, CDR3 DNA. The D gene is left open where the match is weak. Clone size is not always given. Where it is, it says once, few, many or a class for expanded clones.

clone size: .; V gene: TRBV7-9; J gene: TRBJ2-6; D gene: .; CDR3 protein: CASSPAGVLTF; CDR3 DNA: TGTGCCAGCAGCCCCGCCGGCGTCCTGACTTTC
clone size: .; V gene: TRBV5-1; J gene: TRBJ1-3; D gene: TRBD1; CDR3 protein: CASSPGQGGNTIYF; CDR3 DNA: TGCGCCAGCAGCCCCGGACAGGGCGGAAACACCATATATTTT
clone size: .; V gene: TRBV5-1; J gene: TRBJ2-1; D gene: TRBD2; CDR3 protein: CASSSAPTSGNEQFF; CDR3 DNA: TGCGCCAGCAGTTCCGCCCCGACTAGCGGCAATGAGCAGTTCTTC
clone size: few; V gene: TRBV6-5; J gene: TRBJ1-2; D gene: TRBD1; CDR3 protein: CASADRDSGGYTF; CDR3 DNA: TGTGCCAGCGCGGATCGGGACAGCGGGGGCTACACCTTC
clone size: .; V gene: TRBV25-1; J gene: TRBJ1-1; D gene: .; CDR3 protein: CASSELENSAFF; CDR3 DNA: TGTGCCAGCAGTGAATTAGAAAATTCCGCTTTCTTT
clone size: .; V gene: TRBV7-7; J gene: TRBJ2-7; D gene: .; CDR3 protein: CASSLGVLPYEQYF; CDR3 DNA: TGTGCTAGCAGCTTAGGCGTACTCCCCTACGAGCAGTACTTC
clone size: .; V gene: TRBV18; J gene: TRBJ2-7; D gene: .; CDR3 protein: CASSHSPREQYF; CDR3 DNA: TGTGCCAGCTCCCACTCCCCACGCGAGCAGTACTTC
clone size: once; V gene: TRBV27; J gene: TRBJ2-1; D gene: TRBD2; CDR3 protein: CASTPSAGAYNEQFF; CDR3 DNA: TGTGCCAGCACTCCCTCGGCGGGAGCTTACAATGAGCAGTTCTTC
clone size: .; V gene: TRBV5-1; J gene: TRBJ1-2; D gene: TRBD1; CDR3 protein: CASSPGTGGPDGYTF; CDR3 DNA: TGCGCCAGCAGCCCCGGGACAGGGGGACCAGATGGCTACACCTTC
clone size: .; V gene: TRBV11-2; J gene: TRBJ2-2; D gene: .; CDR3 protein: CASSFWEAGELFF; CDR3 DNA: TGTGCCAGCAGCTTTTGGGAGGCCGGGGAGCTGTTTTTT
clone size: .; V gene: TRBV9; J gene: TRBJ2-3; D gene: .; CDR3 protein: CASSVGGLAPTDTQYF; CDR3 DNA: TGTGCCAGCAGCGTAGGAGGGCTAGCGCCCACAGATACGCAGTATTTT
clone size: .; V gene: TRBV5-1; J gene: TRBJ2-5; D gene: TRBD2; CDR3 protein: CASSSLAVKETQYF; CDR3 DNA: TGCGCCAGCAGCTCTCTAGCGGTAAAAGAGACCCAGTACTTC
clone size: once; V gene: TRBV5-4; J gene: TRBJ2-1; D gene: .; CDR3 protein: CASSPASYNEQFF; CDR3 DNA: TGTGCCAGCAGCCCCGCGTCATACAATGAGCAGTTCTTC
clone size: .; V gene: TRBV21-1; J gene: TRBJ1-1; D gene: .; CDR3 protein: CASTGNTEAFF; CDR3 DNA: TGTGCCAGTACAGGGAACACTGAAGCTTTCTTT
clone size: .; V gene: TRBV7-8; J gene: TRBJ2-1; D gene: TRBD2; CDR3 protein: CASSLMAGGTYNEQFF; CDR3 DNA: TGTGCCAGCAGCTTAATGGCGGGGGGGACCTACAATGAGCAGTTCTTC
clone size: .; V gene: TRBV28; J gene: TRBJ2-1; D gene: TRBD2; CDR3 protein: CASTSIAGTSGRSRSYNEQFF; CDR3 DNA: TGTGCCAGCACCTCCATAGCCGGGACTAGCGGGAGAAGCCGATCCTACAATGAGCAGTTCTTC
clone size: .; V gene: TRBV7-6; J gene: TRBJ2-7; D gene: .; CDR3 protein: CASSLRVPGGDAYEQYF; CDR3 DNA: TGTGCCAGCAGCCTTAGAGTACCCGGCGGGGACGCCTACGAGCAGTACTTC
clone size: .; V gene: TRBV28; J gene: TRBJ1-6; D gene: .; CDR3 protein: CASSSEGHGSPLHF; CDR3 DNA: TGTGCCAGCAGTTCGGAGGGTCATGGTTCACCCCTCCACTTT
clone size: .; V gene: TRBV4-1; J gene: TRBJ2-1; D gene: .; CDR3 protein: CASSQEGGRVSSYNEQFF; CDR3 DNA: TGCGCCAGCAGCCAAGAGGGGGGGCGGGTTAGCTCCTACAATGAGCAGTTCTTC
clone size: .; V gene: TRBV11-2; J gene: TRBJ1-1; D gene: .; CDR3 protein: CASSLAPRGEAFF; CDR3 DNA: TGTGCCAGCAGCTTAGCACCGCGGGGTGAAGCTTTCTTT
clone size: .; V gene: TRBV2; J gene: TRBJ1-5; D gene: .; CDR3 protein: CASSVQGTQPQHF; CDR3 DNA: TGTGCCAGCAGCGTACAGGGAACCCAGCCCCAGCATTTT